This T cell receptor (beta chain) came from a study of T cells in Graves' hyperthyroidism and ophthalmopathy. RNA transcripts provided the source from which TCR beta CDR3 regions were amplified. TCR CDR3 regions were first amplified by RT-PCR with HTBI primers. MiXCR, run by TCRdb on the multiplex PCR reads, gives a single entry per CDR3 protein. The sample comprises approximately 220,000 distinct CDR3 sequences, about 17% of which are singletons, and about two fifths rests with the top ten. Germline loops: CDR1 SGHTA, CDR2 FQGNSA. V lost 4 bases to trimming and J lost 5 bases; unmatched junction nucleotides: 9. The CDR3 runs to 15 residues.

This sequence was found in a man aged 40-49 years with Graves' hyperthyroidism. This sequence joins TRBV7-2 and TRBJ2-7, with 9 bases matching TRBD2. Sample: blood. In DNA form, the CDR3 reads TGTGCCAGCAGCTATAGCGGGAGTAGAAGTGACGAGCAGTACTTC. Its protein product is CASSYSGSRSDEQYF.